This entry lists 23 T cell receptor delta chains sequenced from one sample in a study of gamma-delta T cells after stem cell transplantation. TCRdb re-processed the RT-PCR reads via CATT. The sample lists roughly 2,600 delta-chain clones; less than 30% were seen once. The specimen was gamma-delta T cells. Every receptor here comes from a human donor. It is not recorded whose cells these are; they may come from a transplant donor.

Regarding this clone: This sample includes further DNA sequences coding for the same CDR3. This chain connects TRDV1 to TRDJ1, with TRDD3 identical over 9 bases. The germline CDR1 and CDR2 sequences are TSWWSYY and QGS. This CDR3 is built from 22 residues. J gave up 2 bases and V 2 bases, and 24 bases lay outside the gene matches. CDR3 sequence reads: CALGEATLPPVLGDLSTDKLIF. The CDR3 nucleotides are TGTGCTCTTGGGGAAGCAACGCTTCCCCCTGTACTGGGGGACCTTTCGACCGATAAACTCATCTTT.

Only a few counts were recorded for this clone. The sample carries other DNA sequences with the same CDR3. The V and J genes are TRDV1 and TRDJ1; 8 bases are shared with TRDD3. This CDR3 has 19 residues. Unmatched junction bases numbered 23, after V lost 4 bases and J lost 7 bases. Germline CDR1 and CDR2: TSWWSYY and QGS. CDR3 DNA sequence: TGTGCTCTTGGGGTTTTCCGGACGCTATACGCTTGGGGGATCTCTAAACTCATCTTT. Translation: CALGVFRTLYAWGISKLIF.

This clone has just a few counts. A much larger clone is a single base away; this may be a read error. The chain is built from TRDV2 and TRDJ1; 10 bases are shared with TRDD3. The CDR3 is 14 amino acids. Germline V gene data show CDR1 as GEAIGNYY and CDR2 as EKD. Germline trimming cut 3 bases from V and 9 bases from J; bases unmatched to any gene: 9. CDR3: CACDVLGDEKELIF. The CDR3 nucleotides read TGTGCCTGTGACGTACTGGGGGATGAGAAAGAACTCATCTTT.

With respect to this clone: This could be a read error, since a much larger clone is one nucleotide away. This chain connects TRDV1 to TRDJ2; the match to TRDD3 covers 12 bases. The germline V gene encodes CDR1 TSWWSYY and CDR2 QGS. The CDR3 totals 25 residues. The V gene end was trimmed by 1 base and the J gene end by 0 bases; junction bases not matched to a gene: 24. The CDR3 is CALGEPWLTRGTGGYPRALTAQLFF. The CDR3 nucleotides read TGTGCTCTTGGGGAACCCTGGCTCACTCGAGGGACTGGGGGATACCCTCGGGCTTTGACAGCACAACTCTTCTTT.

This clone was counted only a few times. A much larger clone lies a single base off, so this may be a read error. Within the sample, other DNA sequences also encode this same CDR3. This chain connects TRDV2 to TRDJ1, with a tentative D call TRDD3 (6 bases). The CDR3 loop spans 16 amino acids. Germline CDR1 reads GEAIGNYY; CDR2 reads EKD. The CDR3 loop is CACCVDFGGLTDKLIF. The CDR3 DNA is TGCGCCTGCTGTGTGGACTTTGGGGGCCTCACCGATAAACTCATCTTT.

About this clone itself: It is likely a read error: a sequence one base away is far more abundant. This CDR3 reads CAYDERGKGAAQLFF. DNA of the CDR3: TGTGCCTATGACGAGAGAGGGAAGGGGGCAGCACAACTCTTCTTT. The gene calls are TRDV2 and TRDJ2; tentative D call: TRDD3 (5 bases). The CDR3 length is 15 residues. Germline CDR1 reads GEAIGNYY; CDR2 reads EKD.

This clone showed up just a few times. This likely came from a read error, as a far larger clone is one base away. V and J are TRDV2 and TRDJ1; 10 bases are shared with TRDD3. Looked up from germline, CDR1 is GEAIGNYY and CDR2 is EKD. V trimming: 5 bases; J trimming: 0 bases; junction bases outside the gene matches: 8. The CDR3 extends over 16 amino acids. CDR3 protein: CACVLYWGIDTDKLIF. In nucleotides, the CDR3 is TGTGCCTGTGTCTTGTACTGGGGGATTGACACCGATAAACTCATCTTT.

A word on this clone: Compared with germline, one end of the junction differs, possibly owing to a read error. The same CDR3 is also encoded by other DNA sequences in this sample. The chain combines TRDV2 with TRDJ3; D is perhaps TRDD3 (6 bases). Germline V CDR1 and CDR2: GEAIGNYY, EKD. The length of the CDR3 is 20 residues. In DNA form, the CDR3 reads TGTGCCTGTGACGAGCTTCGATACGCGTCCCAGCCCTGGGACACCCGCCAGATGTTTTTC. It yields the protein CACDELRYASQPWDTRQMFF.

This clone was seen more than once but under ten times. This sequence is one base from a far larger clone and is likely a read error. The V call is TRDV2, the J call TRDJ1, with D perhaps TRDD3 (6 bases). The V end was cut by 3 bases, the J end by 2 bases, with 27 bases between. The CDR3 is 19 residues long. Germline CDR1 is GEAIGNYY and CDR2 is EKD. Here the CDR3 reads CACDSPDGGHRLGTDKLIF. The DNA of the CDR3 is TGTGCCTGTGACTCACCCGACGGGGGACACCGTTTGGGGACCGATAAACTCATCTTT.

Concerning this clone itself: A read error may explain this, as a much larger clone is one base away. The V call is TRDV2, the J call TRDJ1; 11 nucleotides align to TRDD3. V trimming: 7 bases; J trimming: 0 bases; junction bases outside the gene matches: 27. This CDR3 region has 22 residues. CDR1 is GEAIGNYY and CDR2 is EKD in the germline V gene. This chain's CDR3 is CACATRDPPYWGIRLYTDKLIF. The DNA of the CDR3 is TGTGCCTGCGCCACCCGGGATCCTCCTTACTGGGGGATAAGGCTCTACACCGATAAACTCATCTTT.

A remark on this clone: A read error may account for a junction end that differs from germline. Other DNA sequences in the sample encode the same CDR3. This chain links TRDV2 with TRDJ3; 9 bases line up with TRDD3. Germline lookup yields CDR1 GEAIGNYY and CDR2 EKD. The CDR3 is 20 amino acids. CDR3: CACDSYWGTHSSWDTRQMFF. As DNA, the CDR3 is TGTGCCTGTGACTCGTACTGGGGGACTCACAGCTCCTGGGACACCCGCCAGATGTTTTTC.

As concerns this clone: A far larger clone lies a single base away; this is likely a read error. The rearrangement joins TRDV2 to TRDJ1; 9 positions agree with TRDD3. The CDR3 is 19 amino acids. Germline CDR1 and CDR2: GEAIGNYY and EKD. CDR3 sequence (DNA): TGTGCCTGTGACTCACCCGACGGGGGATACCGTTTGGGGACCGATAAATTCATCTTT. It codes for CACDSPDGGYRLGTDKFIF.

Note on this clone: A much larger clone lies a single base off, so this may be a read error. The V and J genes are TRDV1 and TRDJ1; a possible D gene is TRDD3 (5 bases). CDR3 size: 22 residues. Germline-derived CDR1 and CDR2 are TSWWSYY and QGS. Trimming removed 5 bases at V and 1 base at J, with 35 bases between. The CDR3 DNA sequence: TGTGCTCTTGGGAATTCCCTCGCATCCGTATACTGGTGGATTTCCATCACCGATAAACTCATCTTT. This gives the protein CALGNSLASVYWWISITDKLIF.

This clone was detected only a few times. This may be a read error, as it is one base from a much larger clone. This same CDR3 is encoded by further DNA sequences in the sample. The J gene is TRDJ3, the V gene TRDV2; tentatively, D is TRDD3 (6 bases). The CDR3 has 21 residues. CDR1 is GEAIGNYY and CDR2 is EKD in the germline V gene. The CDR3 region is CACDQADAGEFSSCDTRQMFF. The DNA for the CDR3 is TGTGCCTGTGACCAAGCTGACGCGGGGGAGTTTAGCTCCTGTGACACCCGACAGATGTTTTTC.

On this clone: Being one base from a much bigger clone, this may be a read error. V is TRAV29/DV5 and J is TRDJ1, with 9 bases fitting TRDD2. There are 26 residues in the CDR3. Losses at the gene ends were 3 bases for V and 0 bases for J; bases not matched to a gene: 39. Per germline, CDR1 NSMFDY and CDR2 ISSIKDK. The CDR3 region has the DNA TGTGCAGCAAAGCCGCAGTTTCCTATGCCTTCCTACGTGGCGGGGGCCCCGTGTCCGTACACCGATAAACTCATCTTT. Amino acid sequence: CAAKPQFPMPSYVAGAPCPYTDKLIF.

Sample share makes this clone medium-sized. Other nucleotide sequences from this sample produce the same CDR3. This rearrangement joins TRDV1 to TRDJ1, with D maybe TRDD3 (6 bases). Germline V gene lookup returns CDR1 TSWWSYY and CDR2 QGS. V dropped 1 base and J dropped 1 base, with 34 bases sitting between them. The CDR3 loop spans 23 amino acids. As DNA, the CDR3 is TGTGCTCTTGGGGAACGCGGCCCAACCAACCCCTTTCAAAAGATACGATTCACCGATAAACTCATCTTT. The encoded protein is CALGERGPTNPFQKIRFTDKLIF.

By share, this clone ranks as large. This chain links TRDV1 with TRDJ3, with 10 bases identical to TRDD3. V dropped 0 bases and J dropped 0; count of bases not matched to a gene: 17. Germline-derived CDR1 and CDR2 are TSWWSYY and QGS. The CDR3 covers 24 residues. The CDR3 here is CALGELVPYPYWGIHSWDTRQMFF. CDR3 coding DNA: TGTGCTCTTGGGGAACTAGTACCCTACCCCTACTGGGGGATTCACTCCTGGGACACCCGACAGATGTTTTTC.

In the case of this clone: This may be a read error, as it is one base from a much larger clone. V is TRDV2 and J is TRDJ2; 12 bases are shared with TRDD3. Germline V CDR1 and CDR2: GEAIGNYY, EKD. Losses at the gene ends were 3 bases for V and 4 bases for J; bases not matched to a gene: 2. The CDR3 is 15 amino acids. The CDR3 DNA is TGTGCCTGTGACGCTGGGGGATACGCGACAGCACAACTCTTCTTT. The encoded protein is CACDAGGYATAQLFF.

Worth noting for this clone: A read error is possible here, since a much larger clone lies one base away. V and J are TRDV2 and TRDJ1; 9 bases fit TRDD3. Germline assignment: CDR1 GEAIGNYY and CDR2 EKD. This CDR3 is 17 amino acids long. The CDR3 nucleotides are TGTGCCTGTGACACCGTACTGGGGGACCCGTACACCGATAAACTCACCTTT. Translated, it gives CACDTVLGDPYTDKLTF.

To note about this clone: This likely came from a read error, as a far larger clone is one base away. The same CDR3 can be traced to other DNA sequences in this sample. V is TRDV2 and J is TRDJ1, with TRDD3 matching over 11 bases. J gave up 0 bases and V 7 bases, and 27 bases lay outside the gene matches. There are 22 residues in the CDR3. Germline V lookup: CDR1 GEAIGNYY, CDR2 EKD. CDR3: CACATRNPPYWGIRLYTDKLIF. The CDR3 DNA reads as TGTGCCTGCGCCACCAGGAATCCTCCTTACTGGGGGATAAGGCTCTACACCGATAAACTCATCTTT.

The CDR3 reads CALGETLRVLYGIRQNDRAAAQLFF. In nucleotides, the CDR3 is TGTGCTCTTGGGGAAACCCTACGGGTATTATACGGGATACGCCAGAACGATAGGGCTGCAGCACAACTCTTCTTT. This chain links TRDV1 with TRDJ2, with TRDD3 matching over 8 bases. The germline CDR1 and CDR2 sequences are TSWWSYY and QGS. The CDR3 runs 25 residues. With V trimmed by 2 bases and J by 6 bases, 35 bases remained unmatched.

As to this clone: Other DNA variants within this sample encode the same CDR3. The chain combines TRDV1 with TRDJ1; a weak D match, TRDD3 (6 bases). Germline V gene lookup returns CDR1 TSWWSYY and CDR2 QGS. The V end lost 4 bases, the J end lost 0 bases, and 24 bases lay between the germline ends. This CDR3 has 19 amino acids. The CDR3 sequence is CALGGNWAGGRFYTDKLIF. The CDR3 DNA reads as TGTGCTCTTGGGGGGAACTGGGCCGGGGGCCGCTTCTACACCGATAAACTCATCTTT.

This clone appeared a few times. V is TRDV3 and J is TRDJ1; 11 bases match TRDD3. This CDR3 comprises 16 residues. CDR1 is TVYSNPD and CDR2 is GDNSRS in the germline V gene (reference sequence). The CDR3 region is CATNYGLGDTHDKLIF. Written as DNA, the CDR3 is TGTGCAACCAATTACGGTCTGGGGGATACACACGATAAACTCATCTTT.